This T cell receptor beta chain emerged from a study of blood T cell repertoires in COVID-19. Study-level information: Samples taken during acute and convalescent COVID-19 were collected in the United States, Italy and Spain. From T cells, B-cell-depleted T cells, or PBMCs came the material, which was cDNA or gDNA.

This clone came up once. The CDR3 is 13 amino acids. Germline lookup yields CDR1 SGHDT and CDR2 YYEEEE. V was clipped by 3 bases and J by 7 bases, with 12 bases between them. As processed by the authors: The assay estimated nucleated cells by amplifying reference gene primers. TCRdb's copy holds only in-frame clones and misses some; the assay was immunoSEQ multiplex PCR. The V and J calls and the clone size are those of that table, but D and trimming were determined from the DNA. The top ten clones hold 2% to 3% of a sample with more than 60,000 clones, under 80% of them seen once. This TCR came from a human donor with acute or convalescent COVID-19. The donor label of this sample is uncertain. J is TRBJ2-3 and V is TRBV5-6; D perhaps matches TRBD2 (5 bases). Sample: peripheral blood. The CDR3 DNA sequence: TGTGCCAGCAGCTCCGGGGTCCTAAATACGCAGTATTTT. Translated: CASSSGVLNTQYF.